This T cell receptor beta chain comes out of a study of T cell repertoires in cytomegalovirus infection. TCRdb processed the reads anew with MiXCR; each CDR3 protein has one entry. The data contain 300,000 to 400,000 distinct CDR3 sequences, 29% of them singletons. This clonotype turned up a few times. The antigen is undetermined. The CDR3 is made up of 15 amino acids. Trimming removed 0 bases from V and 3 bases from J, with 11 bases in between. Germline V CDR1 and CDR2: MNHEY, SVGAGI. The sequences come from cultured PBMCs, collected from culture after CMV antigen stimulation. The genes are TRBV6-5 and TRBJ1-1; tentatively, D is TRBD1 (6 bases). The receptor comes from a human donor in good health (CMV status not recorded). Some clones in this sample may be carry-over from other donors' samples. The CDR3 DNA follows: TGTGCCAGCAGTTACTCGCGCAGGGGTCACACTGAAGCTTTCTTT. Its translation is CASSYSRRGHTEAFF.